One and the same sample provided the 5 T cell receptor beta chains below, sequenced in a study of cytomegalovirus exposure and HLA in healthy donors. It was with 60 Vbeta and 13 Jbeta primers that the PCR ran. Some clones are missing from TCRdb's copy, which holds only in-frame ones; the method was immunoSEQ multiplex PCR. The sample contains 99,000 or so clones, about 83% of which appear only once. Sequencing input: PBMCs. These receptors all come from a female donor in good health and CMV-seropositive.

The chain links TRBV2 to TRBJ1-5; D unresolved. CDR3 length: 17 amino acids. V lost 2 bases and J lost 2, with 16 bases in between. Germline V CDR1 and CDR2: SNHLY, FYNNEI. The chain's CDR3 is CASSERLEGWGNQPQHF. The CDR3 DNA is TGTGCCAGCAGTGAACGGCTAGAAGGTTGGGGCAATCAGCCCCAGCATTTT.

The rearrangement joins TRBV6-1 to TRBJ1-1; no clear D. This CDR3 has 12 amino acids. The germline V gene has CDR1 MNHNS and CDR2 SASEGT. V lost 7 bases and J lost 2, with 8 bases in between. CDR3 residues: CASTSFNTEAFF. The CDR3 DNA follows: TGTGCCAGCACCTCCTTTAACACTGAAGCTTTCTTT.

The rearrangement links TRBV5-6 to TRBJ1-5; weak D call: TRBD1 (6 bases). Trimming took 1 base from V and 2 from J, leaving 19 bases between them. Germline loops: CDR1 SGHDT, CDR2 YYEEEE. This CDR3 region has 18 residues. CDR3 DNA: TGTGCCAGCAGCTTGAATGGACAGAGGACTGTGGGCAATCAGCCCCAGCATTTT. This sequence encodes CASSLNGQRTVGNQPQHF. Supplemented by reference TRBV5-6 and TRBJ1-5, the full variable domain reads DAGVTQSPTHLIKTRGQQVTLRCSPKSGHDTVSWYQQALGQGPQFIFQYYEEEERQRGNFPDRFSGHQFPNYSSELNVNALLLGDSALYLCASSLNGQRTVGNQPQHFGDGTRLSIL.

The chain combines TRBV4-1 with TRBJ1-3, with D possibly TRBD1 on 5 matching bases. Germline lookup yields CDR1 MGHRA and CDR2 YSYEKL. Trimming stripped 3 bases from V and 0 bases from J, with 12 bases between. CDR3 length equals 16 residues. The CDR3 loop is CASSQGRGGSGNTIYF. The CDR3 DNA sequence: TGCGCCAGCAGCCAGGGTCGGGGGGGCTCTGGAAACACCATATATTTT.

The rearrangement joins TRBV19 to TRBJ2-7; possibly TRBD2 for D (7 bases). This CDR3 has 15 residues. Germline-derived CDR1 and CDR2 are LNHDA and SQIVND (reference sequence). Trimming cost V 4 bases and J 4 bases, with 17 bases left between them. The CDR3 region is CASSNKAGAVYEQYF. The CDR3 nucleotides read TGTGCCAGTAGTAATAAGGCGGGGGCGGTGTACGAGCAGTACTTC.